A selection of T cell receptor beta chains follows, all from one sample in a study of identical twins. Each CDR3 protein gets one entry after TCRdb re-called the 5' RACE reads with MiXCR. Of more than 200,000 distinct CDR3 sequences listed, more than 13% are singletons. The sequencing sample was made of memory (CD45RO+) T cells sorted from blood. The receptors shown here come from a woman aged 18-29 years in good health. CDR3s include the opening cysteine and the closing phenylalanine or tryptophan. A D gene is named only where the DNA matches it firmly. Clone size, where shown, is once, few, many, or a class for clones that have expanded.

clone_size	v_call	j_call	d_call	cdr3_aa	cdr3_nt
NA	TRBV29-1	TRBJ2-1	NA	CSVEKDPGNEQFF	TGCAGCGTTGAAAAGGACCCGGGCAATGAGCAGTTCTTC
NA	TRBV6-5	TRBJ1-1	NA	CASSSEQGYSRSEAFF	TGTGCCAGCAGTTCCGAACAGGGATACTCACGGAGTGAAGCTTTCTTT
NA	TRBV7-9	TRBJ2-7	NA	CASSYGSGRQVNEQYF	TGTGCCAGCAGCTACGGGTCCGGCAGGCAGGTGAACGAGCAGTACTTC
few	TRBV5-6	TRBJ2-1	NA	CASSFSPVKPNEQFF	TGTGCCAGCAGCTTCTCCCCCGTCAAGCCGAATGAGCAGTTCTTC
NA	TRBV5-1	TRBJ2-5	TRBD1	CASSGDTGVQETQYF	TGCGCCAGCAGCGGGGATACAGGGGTCCAAGAGACCCAGTACTTC
few	TRBV4-3	TRBJ1-1	NA	CASSRDTGSTEAFF	TGCGCCAGCAGCCGCGACACTGGGAGCACTGAAGCTTTCTTT
NA	TRBV12-3/TRBV12-4	TRBJ2-3	NA	CASGLGNTQYF	TGTGCCAGCGGTCTGGGGAATACGCAGTATTTT
few	TRBV29-1	TRBJ2-5	NA	CSVEVATAETQYF	TGCAGCGTTGAGGTAGCGACGGCAGAGACCCAGTACTTC
few	TRBV20-1	TRBJ2-3	TRBD2	CSADLSGSTDTQYF	TGCAGTGCGGACCTTAGCGGGAGCACAGATACGCAGTATTTT
NA	TRBV6-1	TRBJ2-5	NA	CASSPLRRPETQYF	TGTGCCAGCAGCCCTCTCCGTCGCCCTGAGACCCAGTACTTC
few	TRBV16	TRBJ2-1	TRBD2	CASSRREEGEQFF	TGTGCCAGCAGCCGACGGGAGGAGGGTGAGCAGTTCTTC
NA	TRBV7-7	TRBJ2-1	NA	CASSFTPSAAYNEQFF	TGTGCCAGCAGCTTTACACCTAGCGCCGCCTACAATGAGCAGTTCTTC
NA	TRBV6-1	TRBJ1-5	NA	CASSPKGSDPLGRPQHF	TGTGCCAGCAGTCCAAAAGGGTCGGACCCCTTAGGTAGGCCCCAGCATTTT
NA	TRBV5-1	TRBJ2-5	NA	CASSSTVGGIQETQYF	TGCGCCAGCAGCTCGACAGTAGGGGGTATTCAAGAGACCCAGTACTTC
many	TRBV12-3/TRBV12-4	TRBJ1-1	NA	CASSFKQGTEAFF	TGTGCCAGCAGTTTTAAACAGGGAACTGAAGCTTTCTTT
NA	TRBV5-5	TRBJ2-7	NA	CASSPGLSREQYF	TGTGCCAGCAGCCCCGGGCTCTCCCGCGAGCAGTACTTC
NA	TRBV5-1	TRBJ2-1	TRBD2	CASNPTSPRNNEQFF	TGCGCCAGCAACCCGACTAGCCCGCGCAACAATGAGCAGTTCTTC
NA	TRBV7-9	TRBJ2-5	NA	CPSRRARGGPETQYF	TGTCCCAGCAGACGTGCAAGGGGGGGCCCAGAGACCCAGTACTTC
few	TRBV6-5	TRBJ2-7	NA	CASSFGTGAYEQYF	TGTGCCAGCAGTTTCGGGACTGGGGCCTACGAGCAGTACTTC
few	TRBV5-6	TRBJ2-3	NA	CASSFATGADTQYF	TGTGCCAGCAGCTTCGCAACGGGGGCGGATACGCAGTATTTT
NA	TRBV5-5	TRBJ1-2	NA	CASSQISVNYGYTF	TGTGCCAGCAGCCAAATCAGCGTAAACTATGGCTACACCTTC
NA	TRBV6-5	TRBJ2-3	NA	CASHSREDTQYF	TGTGCCAGCCATAGCAGGGAGGATACGCAGTATTTT
many	TRBV12-3/TRBV12-4	TRBJ1-4	NA	CASSLVRWDEKLFF	TGTGCCAGCAGTTTGGTGCGTTGGGATGAAAAACTGTTTTTT
few	TRBV20-1	TRBJ2-3	TRBD2	CSAASGSGDTQYF	TGCAGTGCTGCTAGCGGGAGTGGAGATACGCAGTATTTT